The T cell receptor (beta chain) described here comes from a study of T-cell reconstitution after alpha-beta-depleted transplantation in children. The CDR3 runs 17 residues. V dropped 1 base and J dropped 2; count of bases not matched to a gene: 7. The TCRbeta library was prepared with unique molecular identifiers. TCRdb re-called the PCR reads through MiXCR, storing one row per CDR3 protein. The sample shows 350,000 to 450,000 distinct CDR3 sequences, around 21% of them seen only once. The chain links TRBV12-3 or TRBV12-4 to TRBJ2-7, with TRBD2 matching over 11 bases. This receptor was taken from a human donor who donated a stem cell graft to a child with acute myeloid leukemia. Specimen: PBMCs from the stem cell graft donor, collected from the stem cell graft. The CDR3 region has the DNA TGTGCCAGCAGTTTAGAACTAGCGGGAGAGTTGACCTACGAGCAGTACTTC. It is translated as CASSLELAGELTYEQYF.